Following are 21 T cell receptor beta chains from one sample sequenced in a study of blood T cells in healthy people across ages. The use of a sample-barcoded 5' primer and a J-beta primer mix characterized a second PCR of about 6 to 11 cycles. TCRdb re-called the 5' RACE reads through MiXCR, storing one row per CDR3 protein. The sample lists 980,000 or so distinct CDR3 sequences, around 46% occurring once. The sequencing sample was made of blood. These receptor sequences come from a man younger than 45 in good health.

CDR3 residues: CSAEGRQNTEAFF. The CDR3 DNA reads TGCAGTGCTGAGGGGAGACAGAACACTGAAGCTTTCTTT. The rearrangement joins TRBV20-1 to TRBJ1-1, with D perhaps matching TRBD1 (5 bases). Trimming left V 5 bases short and J 1 base short, with 11 bases between. The CDR3 has 13 amino acids. Germline CDR1 and CDR2: DFQATT and SNEGSKA (reference sequence).

This clonotype was detected only a few times. The chain has TRBV4-3 and TRBJ2-4, with 10 bases lining up with TRBD1. The CDR3 is made up of 13 amino acids. V lost 5 bases, J lost 7 bases, and 2 bases stayed unmatched. In germline, CDR1 is LGHNA, CDR2 YSLEER. CDR3 coding DNA: TGCGCCAGCAGCTGGACAGGGGGTAACATTCAGTACTTC. This codes for CASSWTGGNIQYF.

In this sample, this clonotype turned up many times. This sequence joins TRBV4-2 and TRBJ1-6, with 8 bases aligning to TRBD1. The V gene end was trimmed by 4 bases and the J gene end by 7 bases; junction bases not matched to a gene: 9. The V gene's germline CDR1 is LGHNA and CDR2 YNFKEQ. The CDR3 extends over 16 amino acids. The DNA of the CDR3 is TGTGCCAGCAGCCCAGCGCCAGGGGGCCTAAATTCACCCCTCCACTTT. Its translation is CASSPAPGGLNSPLHF.

This clonotype was seen only once. Written as DNA, the CDR3 is TGTGCCAGCACCTCGCCTGTGGTGGAGACCCAGTACTTC. It is translated as CASTSPVVETQYF. V is TRBV6-6 and J is TRBJ2-5; D is uncertain. Trimming shortened V by 7 bases and J by 5 bases, and 14 bases separated the two germline ends. CDR3 length equals 13 residues. Germline V gene data show CDR1 as MNHNY and CDR2 as SVGAGI (reference sequence).

Many counts were recorded for this clonotype. The chain links TRBV28 to TRBJ1-2; D may be TRBD1 (5 bases). Germline CDR1 and CDR2: MDHEN and SYDVKM. Deletions cut 4 bases from V and 3 bases from J, with 6 bases between. The CDR3 has 12 residues. The CDR3 DNA reads TGTGCCAGCAGTTCGACAGACTATGGCTACACCTTC. Translation gives CASSSTDYGYTF.

V is TRBV6-2 or TRBV6-3 and J is TRBJ1-5; TRBD1 is a possible D gene (5 bases). Trimming left V 2 bases short and J 5 bases short, with 13 bases between. Germline V CDR1 and CDR2: MNHEY, SVGEGT. This CDR3 comprises 15 residues. CDR3 residues: CASSYGGGGHQPQHF. CDR3 DNA sequence: TGTGCCAGCAGTTACGGCGGGGGTGGTCATCAGCCCCAGCATTTT.

This clonotype was counted many times. The chain is built from TRBV12-3 or TRBV12-4 and TRBJ2-2; D gene uncertain. V lost 6 bases and J 6 bases, leaving 5 bases between the germline ends. This CDR3 region has 11 residues. The CDR3 sequence: CASRRSGELFF. CDR3 sequence (DNA): TGTGCCAGCAGGCGATCCGGGGAGCTGTTTTTT.

V and J are TRBV7-2 and TRBJ1-2; 8 bases line up with TRBD1. The CDR3 loop spans 15 amino acids. Germline values: CDR1 SGHTA, CDR2 FQGNSA. V dropped 5 bases and J dropped 7; count of bases not matched to a gene: 12. The CDR3 loop reads CASSPPGQGRSGYTF. The CDR3 DNA is TGTGCCAGCAGCCCACCTGGACAGGGACGGTCTGGCTACACCTTC.

The CDR3 bases are TGTGCCACCAGCGGGTGGACAGCAACTAATGAAAAACTGTTTTTT. This translates into CATSGWTATNEKLFF. This sequence joins TRBV15 and TRBJ1-4; TRBD1 is a possible D gene (6 bases). Deletions cut 5 bases from V and 0 bases from J, with 10 bases between. Germline lookup yields CDR1 LNHNV and CDR2 YYDKDF (reference sequence). This CDR3 region has 15 residues. Supplemented by reference TRBV15 and TRBJ1-4, the full variable domain reads DAMVIQNPRYQVTQFGKPVTLSCSQTLNHNVMYWYQQKSSQAPKLLFHYYDKDFNNEADTPDNFQSRRPNTSFCFLDIRSPGLGDTAMYLCATSGWTATNEKLFFGSGTQLSVL.

V gene TRBV28 combines with J gene TRBJ1-3; D is perhaps TRBD1 (6 bases). CDR3 size: 14 residues. The germline CDR1 and CDR2 sequences are MDHEN and SYDVKM. Trimming took off 6 bases at V and 2 bases at J, with 11 bases between the two ends. CDR3 in amino acids: CASRSGATGNTIYF. CDR3 bases: TGTGCCAGCAGGTCGGGGGCGACTGGAAACACCATATATTTT.

The chain combines TRBV2 with TRBJ2-4; D call uncertain. In germline, CDR1 is SNHLY, CDR2 FYNNEI. Trimming left V 2 bases short and J 15 bases short, with 17 bases between. This CDR3 is 13 amino acids long. CDR3: CASSEQHPYERYF. In nucleotides, the CDR3 is TGTGCCAGCAGTGAACAGCATCCCTACGAGCGGTACTTC.

The chain employs TRBV27 and TRBJ2-4, with D uncertain. Matching the DNA end better, TRBJ2-7 makes the J call doubtful. CDR1 is MNHEY, CDR2 SMNVEV, per germline (reference sequence). CDR3 length equals 14 residues. CDR3 coding DNA: TGTGCCAGCAGTTGGGCATCTTTTGGATACGAGCAGTACTTC. Translating it yields CASSWASFGYEQYF.

This clonotype has only a few counts. The J gene is TRBJ2-1, the V gene TRBV29-1, with D possibly being TRBD2 (6 bases). V was cut by 1 base and J by 7 bases, with 14 bases left in between. Germline V gene lookup returns CDR1 SQVTM and CDR2 ANQGSEA. This CDR3 spans 14 amino acids. CDR3 sequence (DNA): TGCAGCGTTGAAGGGGGCGGGACCTTTAATGAGCAGTTCTTC. As protein: CSVEGGGTFNEQFF.

The CDR3 nucleotides are TGTGCCAGCAGGTTCTCCCCGACGGGCTACGAGCAGTACTTC. It translates to CASRFSPTGYEQYF. This chain links TRBV6-5 with TRBJ2-7; D gene unclear. The germline V gene has CDR1 MNHEY and CDR2 SVGAGI. The CDR3 loop spans 14 amino acids. Trimming took off 6 bases at V and 3 bases at J, with 15 bases between the two ends.

In its sample, this clonotype was seen many times. This chain uses TRBV7-2 with TRBJ1-3, with 7 positions matching TRBD1. Unmatched junction bases numbered 10, after V lost 5 bases and J lost 0 bases. From germline, CDR1 is SGHTA and CDR2 FQGNSA. There are 17 residues in the CDR3. CDR3 in DNA: TGTGCCAGCAGCGCAATCAGGGGGGAACGCTCTGGAAACACCATATATTTT. It is translated as CASSAIRGERSGNTIYF.

The rearrangement joins TRBV10-3 to TRBJ1-2, with TRBD1 as a possible D gene (5 bases). Trimming removed 6 bases from V and 4 bases from J, with 15 bases in between. Per the germline V gene, CDR1 is ENHRY and CDR2 is SYGVKD. The CDR3 covers 14 residues. The CDR3 coding sequence is TGTGCCATCAGGACCCCAGGGACCTCCTATGGCTACACCTTC. This translates into CAIRTPGTSYGYTF.

The V gene is TRBV7-2, the J gene TRBJ2-5; tentatively, D is TRBD2 (6 bases). The germline V gene has CDR1 SGHTA and CDR2 FQGNSA. The ends were cut back, 5 bases at V and 3 bases at J, with 22 bases in the middle. This CDR3 is built from 17 residues. CDR3 in amino acids: CASSQIKGIRGEETQYF. CDR3 in DNA: TGTGCCAGCAGCCAGATCAAAGGGATCCGCGGGGAAGAGACCCAGTACTTC.

The chain carries TRBV10-3 and TRBJ1-5; D might be TRBD1 (5 bases). This CDR3 spans 17 amino acids. The germline CDR1 and CDR2 sequences are ENHRY and SYGVKD. V gave up 3 bases and J gave up 7 bases, with 22 bases separating them. CDR3 residues: CAISERVGQGRRQPQHF. For the CDR3, the DNA is TGTGCCATCAGTGAAAGGGTCGGGCAGGGTCGAAGGCAGCCCCAGCATTTT.

This clonotype turned up a few times. This chain joins TRBV27 and TRBJ1-4, with TRBD1 identical over 8 bases. Looked up from germline, CDR1 is MNHEY and CDR2 is SMNVEV (reference sequence). V trimming: 6 bases; J trimming: 3 bases; junction bases outside the gene matches: 9. This CDR3 has 16 residues. The CDR3 loop reads CASSYLGTGPNEKLFF. The CDR3 DNA reads as TGTGCCAGCAGCTATCTCGGGACAGGCCCTAATGAAAAACTGTTTTTT.

The rearrangement joins TRBV28 to TRBJ2-5; TRBD2 matches 8 bases. Germline CDR1 and CDR2: MDHEN and SYDVKM. The V segment lost 4 bases and the J segment 3 bases; nucleotides outside the gene matches: 10. CDR3 size: 16 residues. The CDR3 DNA sequence: TGTGCCAGCAGTTCCAGGCCGGGACTAGGAGAAGAGACCCAGTACTTC. Translating it yields CASSSRPGLGEETQYF.

The chain joins TRBV10-3 to TRBJ2-1, with a weak D call TRBD2 (6 bases). V was trimmed by 7 bases and J by 5 bases, leaving 12 bases between them. CDR1 is ENHRY and CDR2 is SYGVKD in the germline V gene. The CDR3 loop spans 13 amino acids. CDR3 amino acids: CAIMEGGDNEQFF. CDR3 bases: TGTGCCATCATGGAGGGAGGAGACAATGAGCAGTTCTTC.